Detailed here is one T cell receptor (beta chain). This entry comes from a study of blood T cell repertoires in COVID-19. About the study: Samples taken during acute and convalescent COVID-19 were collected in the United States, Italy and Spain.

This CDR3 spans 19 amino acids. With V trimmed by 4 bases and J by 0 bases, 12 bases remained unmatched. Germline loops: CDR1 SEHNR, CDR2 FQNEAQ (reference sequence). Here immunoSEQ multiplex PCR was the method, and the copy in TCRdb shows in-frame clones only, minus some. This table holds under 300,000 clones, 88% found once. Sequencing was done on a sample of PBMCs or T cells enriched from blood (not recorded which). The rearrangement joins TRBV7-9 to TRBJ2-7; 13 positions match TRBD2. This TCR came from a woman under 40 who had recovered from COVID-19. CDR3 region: CASSSRLAGGPSFSYEQYF. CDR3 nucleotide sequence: TGTGCCAGCAGCTCCCGACTAGCGGGAGGCCCTTCCTTCTCCTACGAGCAGTACTTC.